The 23 T cell receptor beta chains below were found in one sample sequenced in a study of T-cell memory formation after mild COVID-19. TCRdb used MiXCR to reprocess the 5' RACE reads, holding one entry per CDR3 protein. The sample lists about 240,000 distinct CDR3 sequences; approximately 10% were seen once. The sequenced material came from PBMCs or a T cell subset sorted from them (not recorded which). These receptor sequences come from a man younger than 30 who had mild COVID-19 (a few samples of this study predate the infection). Cell type and time point are not known.

This clonotype has only a few counts. The V and J genes are TRBV7-9 and TRBJ1-1; possible D gene TRBD1, 5 bases. There are 13 residues in the CDR3. CDR1 is SEHNR and CDR2 is FQNEAQ in the germline V gene (reference sequence). Trimming removed 0 bases from V and 10 bases from J, with 12 bases in between. The DNA for the CDR3 is TGTGCCAGCAGCTTAGCCGGGCAGGGAGGAGCTTTCTTT. As protein: CASSLAGQGGAFF. Combining the CDR3 with reference TRBV7-9 and TRBJ1-1 gives the whole variable domain DTGVSQNPRHKITKRGQNVTFRCDPISEHNRLYWYRQTLGQGPEFLTYFQNEAQLEKSRLLSDRFSAERPKGSFSTLEIQRTEQGDSAMYLCASSLAGQGGAFFGQGTRLTVV.

This clonotype was counted ten times or more. This chain uses TRBV20-1 with TRBJ2-5, with D possibly being TRBD2 (5 bases). CDR3 length: 15 amino acids. Trimming shortened V by 0 bases and J by 5 bases, and 16 bases separated the two germline ends. Germline V CDR1 and CDR2: DFQATT, SNEGSKA (reference sequence). This chain's CDR3 is CSARDPPRGGETQYF. CDR3 DNA sequence: TGCAGTGCTAGAGATCCCCCCCGGGGTGGCGAGACCCAGTACTTC.

The rearrangement links TRBV7-2 to TRBJ2-5; 8 nucleotides match TRBD2. With 5 bases clipped from V and 9 bases from J, the junction kept 8 bases outside the gene matches. CDR3 length: 13 amino acids. CDR1 and CDR2 from the germline V gene are SGHTA and FQGNSA. The CDR3 region is CASSDPGLGSQYF. The CDR3 region has the DNA TGTGCCAGCAGCGATCCGGGACTAGGGTCCCAGTACTTC.

In its sample, this clonotype was seen a few times. V gene TRBV27 combines with J gene TRBJ2-3; D is perhaps TRBD1 or TRBD2 (6 bases each). Germline CDR1 MNHEY, CDR2 SMNVEV (reference sequence). Trimming pared 10 bases from V and 1 base from J, leaving 15 bases between. This CDR3 is 14 amino acids long. The CDR3 spells CAIGGLVGTDTQYF. The DNA for the CDR3 is TGTGCCATCGGGGGCCTCGTGGGCACAGATACGCAGTATTTT.

The V call is TRBV27, the J call TRBJ2-5; D tentatively reads TRBD1 or TRBD2 (6 bases each). CDR1 MNHEY and CDR2 SMNVEV come from the germline V gene (reference sequence). The CDR3 totals 15 residues. Trimming shortened V by 0 bases and J by 4 bases, and 12 bases separated the two germline ends. As DNA, the CDR3 is TGTGCCAGCAGTTTATCCCCCGGGGGCCGAGAGACCCAGTACTTC. The encoded protein is CASSLSPGGRETQYF.

Note on this clonotype: Germline and junction disagree at one end, which may indicate a read error. The gene calls are TRBV6-6 and TRBJ1-1; D not resolved. The germline CDR1 and CDR2 sequences are MNHNY and SVGAGI (reference sequence). This CDR3 contains 14 residues. The CDR3 is CASSYKVINTEALF. CDR3 DNA: TGTGCCAGCAGTTACAAGGTCATCAACACTGAAGCTTTATTT.

The chain recombines TRBV6-5 with TRBJ1-1; the D gene is possibly TRBD1 (5 bases). CDR1 and CDR2 from the germline V gene are MNHEY and SVGAGI. Deletions cut 7 bases from V and 2 bases from J, with 17 bases between. The CDR3 covers 15 residues. The CDR3 DNA follows: TGTGCCAGCACCTCCCGGGGCCGGGGAAACACTGAAGCTTTCTTT. Translation: CASTSRGRGNTEAFF.

The table lists this clonotype with a few counts. The chain employs TRBV2 and TRBJ1-1, with D possibly being TRBD1 (5 bases). This CDR3 region has 14 residues. Per germline, CDR1 SNHLY and CDR2 FYNNEI. V was shortened by 8 bases and J by 0 bases, with 13 bases between the two germline ends. The CDR3 loop is CASGRTGLNTEAFF. The CDR3 nucleotides are TGTGCCAGCGGGCGTACAGGACTGAACACTGAAGCTTTCTTT.

This clonotype was counted only a few times. The chain combines TRBV5-1 with TRBJ2-5; possible D gene TRBD2, 6 bases. The CDR3 has 15 residues. V lost 0 bases to trimming and J lost 2 bases, with 11 bases between them. CDR1 SGHRS and CDR2 YFSETQ come from the germline V gene. CDR3 loop: CASSLAAGRQETQYF. CDR3 nucleotides: TGCGCCAGCAGCTTGGCCGCGGGACGGCAAGAGACCCAGTACTTC.

This clonotype was counted ten times or more. The chain recombines TRBV7-9 with TRBJ2-4; 9 nucleotides agree with TRBD2. Trimming took 5 bases from V and 0 from J; bases not matched to a gene: 5. Germline CDR1 reads SEHNR; CDR2 reads FQNEAQ (reference sequence). CDR3 size: 16 residues. CDR3 bases: TGTGCCAGCAGCGCCAGCGGGGGGCTAGCCAAAAACATTCAGTACTTC. Translating gives CASSASGGLAKNIQYF.

The chain has TRBV5-6 and TRBJ2-5; possible D gene TRBD2, 6 bases. V dropped 0 bases and J dropped 1 base, with 10 bases sitting between them. Per the germline V gene, CDR1 is SGHDT and CDR2 is YYEEEE. This CDR3 region has 15 residues. The DNA of the CDR3 is TGTGCCAGCAGCTTGGGGCGGGGAAGCCAAGAGACCCAGTACTTC. Its translation is CASSLGRGSQETQYF.

This clonotype was counted a few times. The chain links TRBV10-3 to TRBJ2-1; either TRBD1 or TRBD2 may fit D (6 bases each). Trimming took 5 bases from V and 8 from J, leaving 16 bases between them. The CDR3 totals 14 residues. Germline V CDR1 and CDR2: ENHRY, SYGVKD. Here the CDR3 reads CAISYREVADEQFF. The CDR3 nucleotides are TGTGCCATCAGTTACAGGGAGGTGGCGGATGAGCAGTTCTTC.

The CDR3 DNA is TGTGCCTGGGGGCTGACAGGGATCACCGGGGAGCTGTTTTTT. Protein product: CAWGLTGITGELFF. V and J are TRBV30 and TRBJ2-2; 7 bases are a match to TRBD1. This CDR3 spans 14 amino acids. Germline assignment: CDR1 GTSNPN and CDR2 SVGIG (reference sequence). V trimming: 5 bases; J trimming: 4 bases; junction bases outside the gene matches: 7. Based on the CDR3 plus reference TRBV30 and TRBJ2-2, the full variable domain is SQTIHQWPATLVQPVGSPLSLECTVEGTSNPNLYWYRQAAGRGLQLLFYSVGIGQISSEVPQNLSASRPQDRQFILSSKKLLLSDSGFYLCAWGLTGITGELFFGEGSRLTVL.

V and J are TRBV6-5 and TRBJ2-1; 8 bases align to TRBD1. The CDR3 covers 16 residues. Looked up from germline, CDR1 is MNHEY and CDR2 is SVGAGI. Unmatched junction bases numbered 7, after V lost 0 bases and J lost 6 bases. Here the CDR3 reads CASSYSTTTGANEQFF. CDR3 nucleotide sequence: TGTGCCAGCAGTTACTCAACTACGACAGGGGCCAATGAGCAGTTCTTC.

A few counts support this clonotype. The rearrangement links TRBV15 to TRBJ1-1; no firm D call. CDR1 and CDR2 (germline): LNHNV, YYDKDF (reference sequence). Trimming took 0 bases from V and 6 from J, leaving 8 bases between them. This CDR3 has 13 residues. The CDR3 region has the DNA TGTGCCACCAGCAGAGATGAGACGCCTGAAGCTTTCTTT. Amino acids: CATSRDETPEAFF.

This sequence joins TRBV28 and TRBJ2-3; TRBD2 aligns across 7 bases. The V and J ends lost 5 bases and 2 bases, in that order; junction bases with no gene match: 13. The CDR3 sequence is 17 residues long. CDR1 and CDR2 from the germline V gene are MDHEN and SYDVKM. The CDR3 DNA is TGTGCCAGCAGTAAAAAGATTGGACTAGTCGACACAGATACGCAGTATTTT. Translation gives CASSKKIGLVDTDTQYF.

In its sample, this clonotype was seen a few times. The rearrangement joins TRBV20-1 to TRBJ1-5, with TRBD1 matching 12 bases. Germline loops: CDR1 DFQATT, CDR2 SNEGSKA (reference sequence). J lost 6 bases, V lost 5 bases, and 5 bases had no gene match. This CDR3 spans 14 amino acids. CDR3 coding DNA: TGCAGTGCTGCGGGACAGGGGGCCCTTCAGCCCCAGCATTTT. Encoded protein: CSAAGQGALQPQHF.

This clonotype turned up a few times. The chain carries TRBV6-5 and TRBJ1-2, with D maybe TRBD1 (6 bases). This CDR3 contains 13 residues. CDR1 is MNHEY and CDR2 is SVGAGI in the germline V gene. The V end lost 4 bases, the J end lost 7 bases, and 13 bases lay between the germline ends. The CDR3 DNA follows: TGTGCCAGCAGTTTCAGGGGAGGAACTGGCTACACCTTC. Translated: CASSFRGGTGYTF.

J is TRBJ1-6 and V is TRBV11-2; unclear D gene. V shed 5 bases and J shed 10 bases, with 24 bases lying between them. Germline lookup yields CDR1 SGHAT and CDR2 FQNNGV. CDR3 length: 17 amino acids. CDR3 protein: CASSHLIGSWGRSPLHF. CDR3 in DNA: TGTGCCAGCAGCCACCTCATAGGGTCTTGGGGAAGGTCACCCCTCCACTTT.

This clonotype was seen at least ten times. J is TRBJ2-7 and V is TRBV12-3 or TRBV12-4, with a tentative D call TRBD1 (6 bases). CDR3 size: 13 residues. V dropped 4 bases and J dropped 5 bases, with 12 bases sitting between them. The CDR3 reads CASSYDRSHEQYF. The CDR3 DNA follows: TGTGCCAGCAGTTACGACAGGTCTCACGAGCAGTACTTC.

V is TRBV12-3 or TRBV12-4 and J is TRBJ2-1; 15 positions match TRBD2. Germline trimming cut 5 bases from V and 8 bases from J; bases unmatched to any gene: 4. The CDR3 covers 15 residues. CDR3 sequence: CASSPGLAGGHEQFF. In DNA, the CDR3 is TGTGCCAGCAGTCCGGGACTAGCGGGGGGTCATGAGCAGTTCTTC.

This chain links TRBV5-1 with TRBJ2-5; 16 positions agree with TRBD2. With V trimmed by 4 bases and J by 5 bases, 5 bases remained unmatched. The CDR3 consists of 16 residues. Germline CDR1 reads SGHRS; CDR2 reads YFSETQ. This CDR3 reads CASSPGLAGGKETQYF. Written as DNA, the CDR3 is TGCGCCAGCAGCCCGGGACTAGCGGGGGGGAAGGAGACCCAGTACTTC.

The CDR3 sequence is CASSPGPDQETQYF. CDR3 DNA sequence: TGTGCCAGCAGCCCAGGCCCCGACCAAGAGACCCAGTACTTC. The chain employs TRBV5-6 and TRBJ2-5, with D unclear. The CDR3 length is 14 residues. Trimming took 4 bases from V and 0 from J, leaving 10 bases between them. Per germline, CDR1 SGHDT and CDR2 YYEEEE.